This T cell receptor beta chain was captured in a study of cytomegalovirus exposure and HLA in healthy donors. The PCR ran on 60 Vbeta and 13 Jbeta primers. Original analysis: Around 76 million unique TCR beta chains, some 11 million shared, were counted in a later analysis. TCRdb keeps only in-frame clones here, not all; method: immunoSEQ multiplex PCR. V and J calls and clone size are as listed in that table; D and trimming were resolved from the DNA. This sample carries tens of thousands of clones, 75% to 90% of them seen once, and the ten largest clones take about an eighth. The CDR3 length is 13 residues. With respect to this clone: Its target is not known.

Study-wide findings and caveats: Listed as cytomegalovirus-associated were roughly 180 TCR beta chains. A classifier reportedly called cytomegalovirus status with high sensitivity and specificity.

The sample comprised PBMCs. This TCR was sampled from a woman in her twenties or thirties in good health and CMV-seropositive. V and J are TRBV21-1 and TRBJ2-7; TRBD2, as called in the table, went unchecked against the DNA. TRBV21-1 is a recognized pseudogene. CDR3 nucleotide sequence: TGTGCCAGCAGCAAAGAGTCTTCGAGGGAGCAGTACTTC. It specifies CASSKESSREQYF.